Following are 20 T cell receptor beta chains from one sample sequenced in a study of CD8 T cells in Susac syndrome. RNA was extracted with the RNeasy kit, and a quantity of roughly 0.45 to 1 ug was reverse transcribed using random hexamers. TCRdb reprocessed the immunoSEQ multiplex PCR reads with MiXCR, giving one entry per CDR3 protein. The data show roughly 67,000 distinct CDR3 sequences, about 95% seen once. Specimen: CD8+ T cells from PBMCs. The origin of the receptors is a human donor with multiple sclerosis.

The rearrangement uses TRBV6-5 and TRBJ2-1, with TRBD2 matching 10 bases. V was clipped by 2 bases and J by 8 bases; unmatched bases: 15. This CDR3 is 18 amino acids long. The germline V gene has CDR1 MNHEY and CDR2 SVGAGI. The CDR3 nucleotides read TGTGCCAGCAGTTACACAGGGGAGATAGCGGGAGGCTCCGATGAGCAGTTCTTC. This sequence encodes CASSYTGEIAGGSDEQFF.

The rearrangement uses TRBV9 and TRBJ2-5, with 9 bases matching TRBD2. Germline V gene lookup returns CDR1 SGDLS and CDR2 YYNGEE. The CDR3 is 14 residues long. The junction had 5 bases not matched to a gene; V was cut back by 4 bases and J by 4 bases. Here the CDR3 reads CASSPLAGIETQYF. For the CDR3, the DNA is TGTGCCAGCAGCCCGCTAGCGGGGATAGAGACCCAGTACTTC.

The rearrangement uses TRBV27 and TRBJ2-2; no clear D. CDR1 is MNHEY and CDR2 is SMNVEV in the germline V gene (reference sequence). V was pared by 5 bases and J by 8 bases, with 9 bases between. The CDR3 extends over 12 amino acids. CDR3 sequence: CASSLVRGELFF. CDR3 nucleotides: TGTGCCAGCAGTCTAGTCCGGGGGGAGCTGTTTTTT.

The chain combines TRBV27 with TRBJ2-7; 8 bases are shared with TRBD1. This CDR3 region has 15 residues. V was pared by 5 bases and J by 1 base, with 7 bases of the junction left unmatched. CDR1 is MNHEY and CDR2 is SMNVEV in the germline V gene (reference sequence). DNA of the CDR3: TGTGCCAGCAGTATCAGGGGGCGCGTATCCTACGAGCAGTACTTC. Protein: CASSIRGRVSYEQYF.

The genes are TRBV19 and TRBJ1-1; no firm D call. There are 13 residues in the CDR3. Deletions cut 5 bases from V and 1 base from J, with 8 bases between. Germline V CDR1 and CDR2: LNHDA, SQIVND (reference sequence). The CDR3 sequence is CASSGLENTEAFF. The CDR3 nucleotides are TGTGCCAGTAGTGGGCTTGAGAACACTGAAGCTTTCTTT. Full variable domain (outside the CDR3, taken from reference TRBV19 and TRBJ1-1): DGGITQSPKYLFRKEGQNVTLSCEQNLNHDAMYWYRQDPGQGLRLIYYSQIVNDFQKGDIAEGYSVSREKKESFPLTVTSAQKNPTAFYLCASSGLENTEAFFGQGTRLTVV.

This clonotype has just a few counts. The gene calls are TRBV12-3 or TRBV12-4 and TRBJ1-5; D uncertain. This CDR3 is 16 amino acids long. Trimming took 6 bases from V and 2 from J, leaving 17 bases between them. The CDR3 DNA reads as TGTGCCAGCAGCGCCGGGCCTTTGCACGGCAATCAGCCCCAGCATTTT. Translated: CASSAGPLHGNQPQHF.

The J gene is TRBJ1-2, the V gene TRBV15; D is unresolved. Per the germline V gene, CDR1 is LNHNV and CDR2 is YYDKDF (reference sequence). Deletions cut 1 base from V and 0 bases from J, with 12 bases between. The CDR3 loop spans 16 amino acids. Here the CDR3 DNA reads TGTGCCACCAGCAGAGTTGGGGAGCCGGCTAACTATGGCTACACCTTC. It codes for CATSRVGEPANYGYTF.

The chain recombines TRBV19 with TRBJ2-7; D is undetermined. This CDR3 has 15 amino acids. Trimming took off 0 bases at V and 2 bases at J, with 11 bases between the two ends. Looked up from germline, CDR1 is LNHDA and CDR2 is SQIVND (reference sequence). The CDR3 DNA sequence: TGTGCCAGTAGTATAGATACGGACGTTACCTACGAGCAGTACTTC. This sequence encodes CASSIDTDVTYEQYF.

The rearrangement uses TRBV3-1 and TRBJ2-1; D gene ambiguous. The CDR3 spans 17 residues. Trimming took 0 bases from V and 9 from J, leaving 21 bases between them. The germline V gene encodes CDR1 LGHDT and CDR2 YNNKEL (reference sequence). CDR3 region: CASSQEVLWSLNSEQFF. In DNA form, the CDR3 reads TGTGCCAGCAGCCAAGAAGTTTTGTGGAGTTTAAATAGTGAGCAGTTCTTC.

In this sample, this clonotype turned up once. The CDR3 DNA is TGCGCCAGCAGCCAAGATCGTGGACAGGGGGAGGGCTACACCTTC. It yields the protein CASSQDRGQGEGYTF. This chain joins TRBV4-1 and TRBJ1-2; 10 positions match TRBD1. J gave up 8 bases and V 0 bases, and 6 bases lay outside the gene matches. CDR1 and CDR2 (germline): MGHRA, YSYEKL. The CDR3 is made up of 15 amino acids.

This chain links TRBV7-6 with TRBJ2-5; 9 nucleotides agree with TRBD2. The CDR3 is 16 amino acids. Germline CDR1 reads SGHVS; CDR2 reads FNYEAQ. The V gene end was trimmed by 1 base and the J gene end by 3 bases; junction bases not matched to a gene: 6. CDR3: CASSLGIRLAEETQYF. The DNA of the CDR3 is TGTGCCAGCAGCTTAGGGATTAGACTAGCGGAAGAGACCCAGTACTTC.

The CDR3 nucleotides are TGCAGCGTCGGGGGGGCAGGAGTTTTTTCCGAAGCTTTCTTT. The encoded protein is CSVGGAGVFSEAFF. The V gene is TRBV29-1, the J gene TRBJ1-1; D possibly corresponds to TRBD1 (6 bases). The V gene's germline CDR1 is SQVTM and CDR2 ANQGSEA. The V end was cut by 6 bases, the J end by 8 bases, with 22 bases between. This CDR3 has 14 amino acids.

The J gene is TRBJ2-5, the V gene TRBV29-1; 11 bases line up with TRBD2. The germline CDR1 and CDR2 sequences are SQVTM and ANQGSEA. Unmatched junction bases numbered 4, after V lost 5 bases and J lost 5 bases. CDR3 size: 13 residues. Written as DNA, the CDR3 is TGCAGCGTTACTAGCGGGAGTGGTGAGACCCAGTACTTC. Translating it yields CSVTSGSGETQYF.

This chain uses TRBV6-5 with TRBJ2-7, with D possibly being TRBD2 (6 bases). The CDR3 has 14 amino acids. V dropped 9 bases and J dropped 4 bases, with 19 bases sitting between them. CDR1 is MNHEY, CDR2 SVGAGI, per germline. For the CDR3, the DNA is TGTGCCAGTCTAAGCGGAGGGCCATATTACGAGCAGTACTTC. Amino acids: CASLSGGPYYEQYF.

The chain carries TRBV7-9 and TRBJ2-1; 8 bases align to TRBD2. The V gene end was trimmed by 5 bases and the J gene end by 3 bases; junction bases not matched to a gene: 9. This CDR3 has 16 residues. CDR1 and CDR2 from the germline V gene are SEHNR and FQNEAQ (reference sequence). CDR3 residues: CASSPPAGVLYNEQFF. The CDR3 DNA is TGTGCCAGCAGCCCCCCAGCGGGAGTCCTCTACAATGAGCAGTTCTTC.

The CDR3 region is CASSLSIGFDYGYTF. For the CDR3, the DNA is TGTGCCAGCAGTTTATCGATCGGATTCGACTATGGCTACACCTTC. The chain has TRBV27 and TRBJ1-2; no firm D call. Deletions cut 0 bases from V and 3 bases from J, with 11 bases between. The germline V gene encodes CDR1 MNHEY and CDR2 SMNVEV (reference sequence). The CDR3 is made up of 15 amino acids.

The rearrangement links TRBV5-1 to TRBJ1-1; 7 positions match TRBD1. Germline V gene sequence: CDR1 SGHRS, CDR2 YFSETQ. The CDR3 covers 14 residues. The V and J ends lost 4 bases and 3 bases, in that order; junction bases with no gene match: 6. CDR3 amino acids: CASSRGQDDTEAFF. As DNA, the CDR3 is TGCGCCAGCAGCCGCGGACAGGATGACACTGAAGCTTTCTTT.

CDR3 sequence (DNA): TGTGCCTGGAGTGTACGGACAGGGTTTAACGGTGCTGAAAAAGAGACCCAGTACTTC. Protein: CAWSVRTGFNGAEKETQYF. This chain links TRBV30 with TRBJ2-5, with TRBD1 identical over 8 bases. The V gene end was trimmed by 0 bases and the J gene end by 3 bases; junction bases not matched to a gene: 18. CDR1 is GTSNPN and CDR2 is SVGIG in the germline V gene (reference sequence). The length of the CDR3 is 19 residues. The entire variable domain, with the rest obtained from reference TRBV30 and TRBJ2-5, is as follows: SQTIHQWPATLVQPVGSPLSLECTVEGTSNPNLYWYRQAAGRGLQLLFYSVGIGQISSEVPQNLSASRPQDRQFILSSKKLLLSDSGFYLCAWSVRTGFNGAEKETQYFGPGTRLLVL.

DNA of the CDR3: TGTGCCAGCAGTTACTCCAATGAGCAGTTCTTC. It yields the protein CASSYSNEQFF. The chain combines TRBV6-5 with TRBJ2-1; D remains ambiguous. Germline CDR1 MNHEY, CDR2 SVGAGI. V was clipped by 0 bases and J by 6 bases, with 0 bases between them. The CDR3 covers 11 residues.

This rearrangement joins TRBV6-1 to TRBJ2-6; D is perhaps TRBD1 (6 bases). The CDR3 sequence is 20 residues long. Germline CDR1 reads MNHNS; CDR2 reads SASEGT. Trimming removed 9 bases at V and 2 bases at J, with 29 bases between. DNA for the CDR3: TGTGCCAGTGGGGCGGACAGCCAAACCCGTCTTATAGCTGGGGCCAACGTCCTGACTTTC. This sequence encodes CASGADSQTRLIAGANVLTF.